This is a list of T cell receptor beta chains from one sample in a study of shared clonotypes between healthy human individuals. Some clones are missing from TCRdb's copy, which holds only in-frame ones; the method was immunoSEQ multiplex PCR. The data show roughly 2,300,000 clones, approximately 90% seen once. The sample was naive CD4+ T cells from PBMCs. Source of these receptors: a man between 18 and 29 years old in good health. Some clones in this sample may be carry-over from other donors' samples. The CDR3 runs from the conserved cysteine through the conserved F or W. D genes are given only for firm matches. Only part of the rows carry a size: once, few, many, or a class if the clone is expanded.

clone_size j_call v_call d_call cdr3_nt cdr3_aa
NA TRBJ1-1 TRBV6-6 TRBD1 TGTGCCAGCAGTCCACCCCGGGACAGGGACCCCGAAGCTTTCTTT CASSPPRDRDPEAFF
few TRBJ1-5 TRBV2 NA TGTGCCAGCAGTGACTTAACAGGGAATCAGCCCCAGCATTTT CASSDLTGNQPQHF
once TRBJ1-1 TRBV7-9 NA TGTGCCAGCAGCCCGGGCAGGAACACTGAAGCTTCCTTT CASSPGRNTEASF
once TRBJ2-7 TRBV28 NA TGTGCCAGCAGTTCGAGAGGCCTCGAGCAGTACTTC CASSSRGLEQYF
NA TRBJ2-7 TRBV29-1 TRBD1 TGCAGCGTTGTTACAGGGGGCGAGGGCGAGCAGTACTTC CSVVTGGEGEQYF
NA TRBJ2-7 TRBV18 TRBD1 TGTGCCAGCTCACCGACAGGGGGCAGCGAGCAGTACTTC CASSPTGGSEQYF
NA TRBJ1-2 TRBV4-1 NA TGCGCCAGCAGAGACACAGGGAGCGGGAACTATGGCTACACCTTC CASRDTGSGNYGYTF
NA TRBJ2-5 TRBV11-2 NA TGTGCCAGCAGCTTAGACAGGGTGACCCAGTACTTC CASSLDRVTQYF
NA TRBJ2-7 TRBV29-1 NA TGCAGCGTTGAAGAAGGCAGGCGGTCGAACTACGAGCAGTACTTC CSVEEGRRSNYEQYF
NA TRBJ1-1 TRBV7-6 NA TGTGCCAGCAGCTTGCGCGACAGGAGGTACACTGAAGCTTTCTTT CASSLRDRRYTEAFF
NA TRBJ2-7 TRBV5-1 NA TGCGCCAGCAGCTTGGCCTTGGGACCTTACTACGAGCAGTACTTC CASSLALGPYYEQYF
NA TRBJ1-5 TRBV6-6 TRBD1 TGTGCCAGCAGTTACAACGACAGGGGAAGGGATCAGCCCCAGCATTTT CASSYNDRGRDQPQHF
once TRBJ2-7 TRBV5-1 NA TGCGCCAGCAGCCACGACTCCGGAGGCTACGAGCAGTACTTC CASSHDSGGYEQYF
NA TRBJ2-1 TRBV4-2 TRBD2 TGTGCCAGCAGCCAAGATTCCAACCCGGGACTAGCCTATGAGCAGTTCTTC CASSQDSNPGLAYEQFF
NA TRBJ2-3 TRBV5-1 NA TGCGCCAGCAGCTTGGACTTAGCGGCAAGCACAGATACGCAGTATTTT CASSLDLAASTDTQYF
NA TRBJ1-2 TRBV4-3 NA TGCGCCAGCAGCCTTCGGACAGCGCGGGGACGTGGCTACACCTTC CASSLRTARGRGYTF
NA TRBJ1-2 TRBV28 NA TGTGCCAGCAGGACCCAGGCGGCGGGTAGTGGCTACACCTTC CASRTQAAGSGYTF
NA TRBJ1-5 TRBV28 TRBD1 TGTGCCAGCAGTTTACAGGGGGCCCTAAATCAGCCCCAGCATTTT CASSLQGALNQPQHF
NA TRBJ2-4 TRBV7-8 TRBD1 TGTGCCAGCAGCTTAGCACGGACAGGGGGCACGACCAAAAACATTCAGTACTTC CASSLARTGGTTKNIQYF
NA TRBJ2-7 TRBV2 TRBD2 TGTGCCAGCAGGGGTGGACTAGCGGGAGGGGTGAGAGCCTTAGAGCAGTACTTC CASRGGLAGGVRALEQYF
NA TRBJ1-2 TRBV5-4 NA TGTGCCAGCAGCCGGATGGGAGGCTATGGCTACACCTTC CASSRMGGYGYTF
NA TRBJ2-7 TRBV9 NA TGTGCCAGCAGCGTGGAGGGGGACAGCTCCTACGAGCAGTACTTC CASSVEGDSSYEQYF
NA TRBJ1-5 TRBV5-1 TRBD1 TGCGCCAGCAGCCCCCGGACAGGGAAACAGCCCCAGCATTTT CASSPRTGKQPQHF
NA TRBJ1-5 TRBV5-8 TRBD1 TGTGCCAGCAGTACCAGACAGGGACTTAGCAATCAGCCCCAGCATTTT CASSTRQGLSNQPQHF
NA TRBJ1-2 TRBV5-5 NA TGTGCCAGCAGCTTGGGGGTGCAGGGAGGATCGGATGGCTACACCTTC CASSLGVQGGSDGYTF
NA TRBJ2-3 TRBV5-1 NA TGCGCCAGCAGCTTGTGGGATTCTTGGGCAGATACGCAGTATTTT CASSLWDSWADTQYF
NA TRBJ2-3 TRBV7-2 TRBD2 TGTGCCAGCAGCCAGGGACTAGTTACAGATACGCAGTATTTT CASSQGLVTDTQYF
NA TRBJ2-6 TRBV28 TRBD1 TGTGCCAGCAGCCGGGACAGGGTTCTTGGGGCCAACGTCCTGACTTTC CASSRDRVLGANVLTF
NA TRBJ2-3 TRBV2 NA TGTGCCAGCAGGTACAGACAAAATCCTAGCACAGATACGCAGTATTTT CASRYRQNPSTDTQYF
NA TRBJ2-1 TRBV28 TRBD2 TGTGCCAGCAGTCCCGGACTAGCCCCCAATGAGCAGTTCTTC CASSPGLAPNEQFF
NA TRBJ1-3 TRBV18 TRBD1 TGTGCCAGCTCACCACTGGGACAGAGGGACACCATATATTTT CASSPLGQRDTIYF
NA TRBJ2-7 TRBV21-1 NA TGTGCCAGCAGCAAGCCGGGACAGGGGGCAGGGGTTCTGGGGAGGGAGCAGTACTTC CASSKPGQGAGVLGREQYF
NA TRBJ2-7 TRBV18 NA TGTGCCAGCTCACCAGGGCGGCCAAGATCCTACGAGCAGTACTTC CASSPGRPRSYEQYF
few TRBJ1-2 TRBV7-9 NA TGTGCCAGCAGCTCAAGATGGACAGATGGCTACACCTTC CASSSRWTDGYTF
NA TRBJ1-3 TRBV5-5 NA TGTGCCAGCAGCTTGGGCGGCGGAAACACCATATATTTT CASSLGGGNTIYF
NA TRBJ2-7 TRBV10-1 TRBD1 TGCGCCAGCAGTGAGTCGAAGGGCAGGGGGAACTCCTACGAGCAGTACTTC CASSESKGRGNSYEQYF
NA TRBJ1-4 TRBV4-1 TRBD1 TGCGCCAGCAGCAACACAGGGGGCGCGGATGAAAAACTGTTTTTT CASSNTGGADEKLFF
NA TRBJ2-2 TRBV5-1 TRBD1 TGCGCCAGCAGCTTGACAGGGGCGAACACCGGGGAGCTGTTTTTT CASSLTGANTGELFF
NA TRBJ2-4 TRBV5-1 NA TGCGCCAGCAGCTTAAGGGGCAGGGAGGCCAAAAACATTCAGTACTTC CASSLRGREAKNIQYF
NA TRBJ1-5 TRBV9 TRBD1 TGTGCCAGCAGCCCGGGGGACAGGGAGATCCTGGGTCAGCCCCAGCATTTT CASSPGDREILGQPQHF
NA TRBJ1-2 TRBV29-1 TRBD1 TGCAGCTCCTGGGACAGGGGTTTGAGTGGTGGCTACACCTTC CSSWDRGLSGGYTF
NA TRBJ2-5 TRBV7-3 NA TGTGCCAGCAGCTGGGGCCTGGAGGAGACCCAGTACTTC CASSWGLEETQYF
NA TRBJ1-4 TRBV27 NA TGTGCCAGCAGCCGCTACGACAGTATTAATGAAAAACTGTTTTTT CASSRYDSINEKLFF
NA TRBJ1-2 TRBV15 TRBD1 TGTGCCACCAGCAGAGGGGGCAGGGGGCAGAGGGGCTACACCTTC CATSRGGRGQRGYTF
NA TRBJ2-3 TRBV19 TRBD2 TGTGCCAGTAGCAACATACTAGCGCCAGATACGCAGTATTTT CASSNILAPDTQYF
NA TRBJ1-1 TRBV19 NA TGTGCCAGTATTGGCAGGGGCACTGAAGCTTTCTTT CASIGRGTEAFF